Following are 19 T cell receptor beta chains from one sample sequenced in a study of ipilimumab plus nivolumab after autologous stem cell transplantation. Using immunoSEQ multiplex PCR, the repertoire was profiled, and TCRdb retains in-frame clones only, with some absent. The sample has some 41,000 clones; 90% to 95% are singletons. The sample here was PBMCs, taken in a trial of ipilimumab plus nivolumab as post-transplant consolidation. These receptors were obtained from a male donor with multiple myeloma.

The rearrangement links TRBV5-1 to TRBJ1-1; perhaps TRBD1 as D (5 bases). Trimming stripped 3 bases from V and 3 bases from J, with 21 bases between. Germline V gene sequence: CDR1 SGHRS, CDR2 YFSETQ. This CDR3 contains 17 residues. The CDR3 spells CASSSTGGWKGYTEAFF. CDR3 DNA: TGCGCCAGCAGCTCCACAGGTGGATGGAAGGGGTACACTGAAGCTTTCTTT.

The chain carries TRBV9 and TRBJ2-7; 9 nucleotides line up with TRBD2. V was clipped by 3 bases and J by 1 base; unmatched bases: 5. CDR3 length: 15 residues. Germline V lookup: CDR1 SGDLS, CDR2 YYNGEE. The CDR3: CASSEGLATSYEQYF. The CDR3 nucleotides read TGTGCCAGCAGCGAGGGACTAGCTACTTCCTACGAGCAGTACTTC.

This chain links TRBV9 with TRBJ2-7; D call uncertain. Germline CDR1 and CDR2: SGDLS and YYNGEE. Trimming cost V 0 bases and J 4 bases, with 5 bases left between them. CDR3 length: 12 amino acids. The chain's CDR3 is CASSVERYEQYF. The DNA of the CDR3 is TGTGCCAGCAGCGTAGAAAGGTACGAGCAGTACTTC.

This clone was observed a handful of times. Other DNA sequences in this sample translate to the same CDR3. The rearrangement joins TRBV19 to TRBJ2-5, with a weak D call TRBD1 (8 bases). The germline gives CDR1 LNHDA, CDR2 SQIVND (reference sequence). This CDR3 region has 15 residues. V lost 4 bases, J lost 5 bases, and 17 bases lay in between. CDR3 amino acids: CASSRRTGRGETQYF. CDR3 nucleotide sequence: TGTGCCAGTAGTAGAAGGACAGGGAGGGGTGAGACCCAGTACTTC.

V usage is TRBV6-6 and J usage is TRBJ2-7; maybe TRBD2 (7 bases). Trimming cost V 4 bases and J 6 bases, with 13 bases left between them. Per the germline V gene, CDR1 is MNHNY and CDR2 is SVGAGI (reference sequence). CDR3 length: 13 amino acids. CDR3 DNA: TGTGCCAGCAGTTCCGGGGGGCGCCGCGAGCAGTACTTC. Residues: CASSSGGRREQYF.

The V call is TRBV15, the J call TRBJ2-1; 8 positions agree with TRBD2. CDR3 length equals 15 residues. Losses at the gene ends were 1 base for V and 8 bases for J; bases not matched to a gene: 7. Germline CDR1 and CDR2: LNHNV and YYDKDF (reference sequence). The chain's CDR3 is CATSRGRGGGDEQFF. The CDR3 DNA follows: TGTGCCACCAGCAGAGGTCGGGGGGGCGGCGATGAGCAGTTCTTC.

V gene TRBV7-2 combines with J gene TRBJ2-7; 10 bases are shared with TRBD2. Germline V lookup: CDR1 SGHTA, CDR2 FQGNSA. This CDR3 contains 15 residues. Germline trimming cut 3 bases from V and 0 bases from J; bases unmatched to any gene: 2. CDR3 nucleotide sequence: TGTGCCAGCAGCTTTCCTAGCGGGGGCTCCTACGAGCAGTACTTC. It specifies CASSFPSGGSYEQYF.

This clone was observed a single time. J is TRBJ2-7 and V is TRBV5-5; 10 bases are a match to TRBD1. CDR3 length: 17 residues. The V gene end was trimmed by 4 bases and the J gene end by 5 bases; junction bases not matched to a gene: 15. Germline lookup yields CDR1 SGHKS and CDR2 YYEKEE (reference sequence). The CDR3, as DNA: TGTGCCAGCAGCCCAAAGGCCCCCGGGACAGGGGTCCACGAGCAGTACTTC. Translated: CASSPKAPGTGVHEQYF.

The genes are TRBV11-1 and TRBJ2-7; D gene unclear. The CDR3 totals 12 residues. V lost 3 bases to trimming and J lost 2 bases, with 5 bases between them. Germline CDR1 is SGHAT and CDR2 is FQDESV (reference sequence). The CDR3 region has the DNA TGTGCCAGCAGCTTGCCGACCTACGAGCAGTACTTC. Translated: CASSLPTYEQYF. Supplemented by reference TRBV11-1 and TRBJ2-7, the full variable domain reads EAEVAQSPRYKITEKSQAVAFWCDPISGHATLYWYRQILGQGPELLVQFQDESVVDDSQLPKDRFSAERLKGVDSTLKIQPAELGDSAMYLCASSLPTYEQYFGPGTRLTVT.

V and J are TRBV4-2 and TRBJ2-5, with 8 bases matching TRBD2. Germline CDR1 and CDR2: LGHNA and YNFKEQ. The V gene end was trimmed by 0 bases and the J gene end by 4 bases; junction bases not matched to a gene: 4. The CDR3 extends over 15 amino acids. The CDR3 DNA is TGTGCCAGCAGCCAAGATCGGAGCGGGGGAGAGACCCAGTACTTC. Its protein is CASSQDRSGGETQYF.

CDR3 protein: CASSPTSRNPTDTQYF. CDR3 DNA sequence: TGCGCCAGCAGCCCGACTAGCCGGAATCCCACAGATACGCAGTATTTT. The chain links TRBV4-1 to TRBJ2-3, with 7 bases identical to TRBD2. This CDR3 is built from 16 residues. V was pared by 4 bases and J by 2 bases, with 9 bases of the junction left unmatched. Germline assignment: CDR1 MGHRA and CDR2 YSYEKL.

The chain links TRBV6-4 to TRBJ2-1; TRBD1 aligns across 8 bases. With V trimmed by 6 bases and J by 2 bases, 9 bases remained unmatched. Germline V gene data show CDR1 as MRHNA and CDR2 as SNTAGT. The length of the CDR3 is 16 residues. CDR3 sequence (DNA): TGTGCCAGCAGATCCCGCAGGGGGCTCACCTACAATGAGCAGTTCTTC. Its translation: CASRSRRGLTYNEQFF.

The chain is built from TRBV6-4 and TRBJ1-5; TRBD1 aligns across 7 bases. This CDR3 contains 20 residues. The J segment lost 0 bases and the V segment lost 2 bases, leaving 16 bases of the junction unmatched. The germline V gene encodes CDR1 MRHNA and CDR2 SNTAGT. CDR3 protein: CASSDHLSGTVGISNQPQHF. The CDR3 nucleotides are TGTGCCAGCAGTGACCATCTCTCCGGGACAGTGGGGATTAGCAATCAGCCCCAGCATTTT.

The gene calls are TRBV19 and TRBJ1-1; D is undetermined. CDR1 and CDR2 (germline): LNHDA, SQIVND (reference sequence). The CDR3 covers 15 residues. Trimming removed 7 bases at V and 2 bases at J, with 17 bases between. The CDR3 sequence is CASKDIGGSNTEAFF. The CDR3 DNA reads TGTGCCAGTAAGGATATAGGTGGCAGTAACACTGAAGCTTTCTTT.

The V call is TRBV10-2, the J call TRBJ2-1; 14 positions match TRBD2. V was pared by 6 bases and J by 6 bases, with 4 bases of the junction left unmatched. Germline V gene sequence: CDR1 WSHSY, CDR2 SAAADI. This CDR3 comprises 15 residues. CDR3 amino acids: CASRGLAGGSNEQFF. DNA of the CDR3: TGCGCCAGCAGAGGACTAGCGGGAGGTTCCAATGAGCAGTTCTTC.

The J gene is TRBJ1-2, the V gene TRBV11-2; D unclear. Between the trimmed V and J ends, which lost 0 bases and 4 bases, there was a span of 9 bases. CDR1 and CDR2 from the germline V gene are SGHAT and FQNNGV. This CDR3 comprises 14 residues. CDR3 DNA: TGTGCCAGCAGCTTAGATGGGCAGCCCTATGGCTACACCTTC. Translated, it gives CASSLDGQPYGYTF.

The chain recombines TRBV25-1 with TRBJ2-1; 12 bases line up with TRBD2. The CDR3 is 15 amino acids. Trimming removed 1 base from V and 6 bases from J; junction bases left unmatched: 1. The germline V gene has CDR1 MGHDK and CDR2 SYGVNS. This CDR3 reads CASSESTSGSNEQFF. Here the CDR3 DNA reads TGTGCCAGCAGTGAATCGACTAGCGGGAGCAATGAGCAGTTCTTC.

J is TRBJ1-2 and V is TRBV28; TRBD1 might be the D (6 bases). Germline CDR1 reads MDHEN; CDR2 reads SYDVKM. The CDR3 sequence is 11 residues long. CDR3 region: CVSQGGYGYTF. Here the CDR3 DNA reads TGTGTCTCACAGGGTGGGTATGGCTACACCTTC.

This chain joins TRBV29-1 and TRBJ1-2; a weak D match, TRBD1 (5 bases). Germline V gives CDR1 SQVTM, CDR2 ANQGSEA. V was cut by 1 base and J by 4 bases, with 13 bases left in between. This CDR3 has 14 residues. This chain's CDR3 is CSVEVQGFIYGYTF. DNA of the CDR3: TGCAGCGTTGAAGTCCAGGGATTCATCTATGGCTACACCTTC.